Sequencing of this T cell receptor beta chain was carried out in a study of OX40 agonist ivuxolimab in advanced cancers. Germline values: CDR1 SGDLS, CDR2 YYNGEE. V dropped 3 bases and J dropped 4 bases, with 17 bases sitting between them. CDR3 size: 16 residues. Profiled with immunoSEQ multiplex PCR; TCRdb holds only in-frame clones, not every one. Of fewer than 100,000 clones in the sample, 93% were seen once. This specimen was CD4+ or CD8+ T cells sorted from blood, taken in a trial of the OX40 agonist ivuxolimab. The sequence came from an adult with an advanced solid tumor such as melanoma, head and neck, liver or kidney cancer. This sequence joins TRBV9 and TRBJ1-3; D is perhaps TRBD1 (5 bases). CDR3 amino acids: CASSATRAGMGNTIYF. CDR3 bases: TGTGCCAGCAGCGCCACCAGGGCGGGGATGGGAAACACCATATATTTT.